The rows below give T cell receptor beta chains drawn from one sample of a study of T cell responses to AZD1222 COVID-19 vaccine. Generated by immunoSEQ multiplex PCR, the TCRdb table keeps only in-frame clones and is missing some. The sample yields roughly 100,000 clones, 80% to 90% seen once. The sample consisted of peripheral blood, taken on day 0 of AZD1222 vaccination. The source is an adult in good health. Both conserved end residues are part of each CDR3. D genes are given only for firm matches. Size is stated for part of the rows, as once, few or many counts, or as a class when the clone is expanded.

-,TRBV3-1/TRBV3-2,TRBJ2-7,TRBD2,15,TGTGCCAGCAAAAAAGGACTAGCGGCATCCTACGAGCAGTACTTC,CASKKGLAASYEQYF
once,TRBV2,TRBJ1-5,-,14,TGTGCCAGCAGTGAATGGGGGGGAAGTCAGCCCCAGCATTTT,CASSEWGGSQPQHF
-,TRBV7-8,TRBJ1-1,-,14,TGTGCCAGCAGCGCACAGGTCACGAACACTGAAGCTTTCTTT,CASSAQVTNTEAFF
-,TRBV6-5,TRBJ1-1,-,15,TGTGCCAGCAGTTACTCGATAGTTGGAAACACTGAAGCTTTCTTT,CASSYSIVGNTEAFF
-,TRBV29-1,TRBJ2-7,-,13,TGCAGCACCGTGCTGCAGTCCTCCTACGAGCAGTACTTC,CSTVLQSSYEQYF
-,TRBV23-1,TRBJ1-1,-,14,TGCGCCAGCAGTCAATACAACAATGGCACTGAAGCTTTCTTT,CASSQYNNGTEAFF
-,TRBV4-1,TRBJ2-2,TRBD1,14,TGCGCCAGCAGCTGGGGACAGGGCCCCGGGGAGCTGTTTTTT,CASSWGQGPGELFF
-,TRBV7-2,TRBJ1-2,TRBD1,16,TGTGCCAGCAGCTTAACGACAGGGATCAATAACTATGGCTACACCTTC,CASSLTTGINNYGYTF
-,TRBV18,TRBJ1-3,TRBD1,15,TGTGCCAGCTCACCAGGACAGGGCTCTGGAAACACCATATATTTT,CASSPGQGSGNTIYF
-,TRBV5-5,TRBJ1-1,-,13,TGTGCCAGCAGCCATGACAGGAACACTGAAGCTTTCTTT,CASSHDRNTEAFF
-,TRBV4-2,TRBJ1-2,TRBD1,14,TGTGCCAGCAGCCAAGGTCAGGGGGCGTCTGGCTACACCTTC,CASSQGQGASGYTF
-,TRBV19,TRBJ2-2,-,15,TGTGCCAGTATACTCGGCCACTTGAACACCGGGGAGCTGTTTTTT,CASILGHLNTGELFF
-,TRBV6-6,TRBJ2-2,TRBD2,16,TGTGCCAGCAGACCCCCGGGACTAGCTACAACCGGGGAGCTGTTTTTT,CASRPPGLATTGELFF
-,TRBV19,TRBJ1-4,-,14,TGTGCCAGTAGACGGGACTCTCCGTATGAAAAACTGTTTTTT,CASRRDSPYEKLFF
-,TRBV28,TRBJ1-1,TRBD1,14,TGTGCCAGCAGGGGCGGGACAGGGAACACTGAAGCTTTCTTT,CASRGGTGNTEAFF
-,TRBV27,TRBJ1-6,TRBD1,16,TGTGCCAGCAGTTCGAGCTGGGACAGGACGAATTCACCCCTCCACTTT,CASSSSWDRTNSPLHF
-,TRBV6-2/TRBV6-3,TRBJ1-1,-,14,TGTGCCAGCAGTTATACAGGTTTGAACACTGAAGCTTTCTTT,CASSYTGLNTEAFF
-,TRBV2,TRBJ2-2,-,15,TGTGCCAGCTTTCGGCAGGGACGTCTCACCGGGGAGCTGTTTTTT,CASFRQGRLTGELFF
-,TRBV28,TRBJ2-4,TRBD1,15,TGTGCCAGCTCTCGGACAGGGGGCTCCAAAAACATTCAGTACTTC,CASSRTGGSKNIQYF
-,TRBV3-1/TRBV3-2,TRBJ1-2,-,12,TGTGCCAGCAGCCAAGATCTGGGGGGCTACACCTTC,CASSQDLGGYTF
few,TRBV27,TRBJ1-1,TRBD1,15,TGTGCCAGCAGTCGCAGACAGGGGGTGAACACTGAAGCTTTCTTT,CASSRRQGVNTEAFF
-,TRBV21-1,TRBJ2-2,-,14,TGTGCCAGCAGCAATGCAGGGGACACCGGGGAGCTGTTTTTT,CASSNAGDTGELFF
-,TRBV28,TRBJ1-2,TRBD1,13,TGTGCCACCCAATCCGGACAGGGATATGGCTACACCTTC,CATQSGQGYGYTF
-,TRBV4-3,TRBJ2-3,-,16,TGCGCCAGCAGCCAAGATTGGGGGGAAGTCACAGATACGCAGTATTTT,CASSQDWGEVTDTQYF
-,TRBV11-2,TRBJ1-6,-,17,TGTGCCAGCAGCTTAGGTCGGGCTCGGTCCTATAATTCACCCCTCCACTTT,CASSLGRARSYNSPLHF
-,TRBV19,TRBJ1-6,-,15,TGTGCCAGTAGTAAAGGGGCTCAGGGTAATTCACCCCTCCACTTT,CASSKGAQGNSPLHF
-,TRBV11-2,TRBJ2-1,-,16,TGTGCCAGCAGCTTAGTCGAGGGGACGTCCTACAATGAGCAGTTCTTC,CASSLVEGTSYNEQFF
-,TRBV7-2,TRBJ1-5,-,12,TGTGCCAGCAGCTTATACCATCAGCCCCAGCATTTT,CASSLYHQPQHF
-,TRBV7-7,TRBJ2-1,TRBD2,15,TGTGCTAGCAGTTCTAGCGGGAGCATGGTCGATGAGCAGTTCTTC,CASSSSGSMVDEQFF
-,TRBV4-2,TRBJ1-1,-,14,TGTGCCAGCAGCCGCAATATGGCAGGGACTGAAGCTTTCTTT,CASSRNMAGTEAFF
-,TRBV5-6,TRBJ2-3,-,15,TGTGCCAGCAGCCCGGGTGGGGCGAGCACAGATACGCAGTATTTT,CASSPGGASTDTQYF
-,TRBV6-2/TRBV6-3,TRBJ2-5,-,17,TGTGCCAGCAGTTTACGGAGGTCGGCGGGGACACAAGAGACCCAGTACTTC,CASSLRRSAGTQETQYF
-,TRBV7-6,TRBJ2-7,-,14,TGTGCCAGCAGCTTAATCGCGGACTCCTACGAGCAGTACTTC,CASSLIADSYEQYF
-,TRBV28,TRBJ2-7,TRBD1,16,TGTGCCAGCAGTTTAATCTCCGGACAGGGCTCCTACGAGCAGTACTTC,CASSLISGQGSYEQYF
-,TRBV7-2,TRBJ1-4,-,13,TGTGCCAGCAGCTTATTGGCGGAAGAAAAACTGTTTTTT,CASSLLAEEKLFF
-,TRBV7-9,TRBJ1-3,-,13,TGTGCCAGCAGCTTAAATCCTGGAAACACCATATATTTT,CASSLNPGNTIYF
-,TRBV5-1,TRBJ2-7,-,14,TGCGCCAGCAGCTTGGGGGACCTCACCTACGAGCAGTACTTC,CASSLGDLTYEQYF
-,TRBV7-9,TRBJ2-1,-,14,TGTGCCAGCAGCTTAGGAGTCGAGGGGAATGAGCAGTTCTTC,CASSLGVEGNEQFF
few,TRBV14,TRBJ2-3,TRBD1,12,TGTGCCAGCAGCCCCACAGGGGAAACGCAGTATTTT,CASSPTGETQYF
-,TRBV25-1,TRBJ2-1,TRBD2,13,TGTGCCAGCAGAGCGGGGGGCTACAATGAGCAGTTCTTC,CASRAGGYNEQFF
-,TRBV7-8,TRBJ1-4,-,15,TGTGCCAGCAGCTTAGGGGGCGCGGCTAATGAAAAACTGTTTTTT,CASSLGGAANEKLFF
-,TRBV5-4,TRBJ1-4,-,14,TGTGCCAGCAGCTCACAGGACCCGGCGGAAAAACTGTTTTTT,CASSSQDPAEKLFF
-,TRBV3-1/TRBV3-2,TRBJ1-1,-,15,TGTGCCAGCAGATCCGACAGGAAATTGAACACTGAAGCTTTCTTT,CASRSDRKLNTEAFF
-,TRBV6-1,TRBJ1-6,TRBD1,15,TGTGCCAGCAGTACGCCGGGACAGGGGAATTCACCCCTCCACTTT,CASSTPGQGNSPLHF